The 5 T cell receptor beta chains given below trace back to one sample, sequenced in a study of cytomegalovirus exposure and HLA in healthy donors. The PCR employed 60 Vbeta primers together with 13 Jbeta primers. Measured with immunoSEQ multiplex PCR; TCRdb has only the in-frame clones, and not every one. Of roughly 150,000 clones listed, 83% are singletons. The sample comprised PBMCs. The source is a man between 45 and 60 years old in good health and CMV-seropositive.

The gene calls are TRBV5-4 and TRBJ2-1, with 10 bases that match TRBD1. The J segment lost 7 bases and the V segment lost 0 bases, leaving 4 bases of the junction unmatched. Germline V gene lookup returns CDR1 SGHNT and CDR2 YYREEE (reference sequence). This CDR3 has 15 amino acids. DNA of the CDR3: TGTGCCAGCAGCTTGGAGACAGGGGGCTGGAATGAGCAGTTCTTC. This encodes CASSLETGGWNEQFF. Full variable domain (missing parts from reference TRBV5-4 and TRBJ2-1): ETGVTQSPTHLIKTRGQQVTLRCSSQSGHNTVSWYQQALGQGPQFIFQYYREEENGRGNFPPRFSGLQFPNYSSELNVNALELDDSALYLCASSLETGGWNEQFFGPGTRLTVL.

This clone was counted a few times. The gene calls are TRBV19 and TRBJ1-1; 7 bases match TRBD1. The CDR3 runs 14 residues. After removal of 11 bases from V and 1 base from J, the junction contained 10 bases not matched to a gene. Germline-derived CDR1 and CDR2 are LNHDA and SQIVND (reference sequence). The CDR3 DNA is TGTGCCCAGACGGCAGGGGACAGGAACACTGAAGCTTTCTTT. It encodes CAQTAGDRNTEAFF.

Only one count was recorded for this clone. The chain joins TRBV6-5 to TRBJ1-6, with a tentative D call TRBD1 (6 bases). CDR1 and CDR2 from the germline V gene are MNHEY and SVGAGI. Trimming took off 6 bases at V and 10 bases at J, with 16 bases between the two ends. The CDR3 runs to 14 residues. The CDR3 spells CASSLQGKGSPLHF. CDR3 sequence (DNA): TGTGCCAGCAGCCTACAGGGTAAAGGGTCACCCCTCCACTTT.

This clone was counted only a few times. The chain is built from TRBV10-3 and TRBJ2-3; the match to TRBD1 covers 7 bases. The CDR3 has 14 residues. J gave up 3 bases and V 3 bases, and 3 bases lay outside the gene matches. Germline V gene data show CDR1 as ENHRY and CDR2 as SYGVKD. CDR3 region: CAISDSRGTDTQYF. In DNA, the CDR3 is TGTGCCATCAGTGATTCCAGGGGGACAGATACGCAGTATTTT.

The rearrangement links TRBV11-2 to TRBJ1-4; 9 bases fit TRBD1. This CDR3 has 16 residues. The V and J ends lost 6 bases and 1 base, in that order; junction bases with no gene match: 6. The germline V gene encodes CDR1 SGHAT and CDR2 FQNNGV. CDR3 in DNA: TGTGCCAGCAGAAATACAGGGGGCGGAACTAATGAAAAACTGTTTTTT. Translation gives CASRNTGGGTNEKLFF.